This TCR beta chain was captured in a study of vaccination and CD4 T cells after COVID-19. On the study more broadly: Subjects got two shots of BNT162b2 or mRNA-1273 vaccine.

CDR1 is LNHNV, CDR2 YYDKDF, per germline (reference sequence). The CDR3 is made up of 17 amino acids. V gave up 3 bases and J gave up 0 bases, with 15 bases separating them. The study sequenced cultured CD4+ T cell DNA using the Oncomine TCR Beta short-read assay. TCRdb redid the calling of the PCR reads with MiXCR, one entry per CDR3 protein. The sample records some 3,400 distinct CDR3 sequences, over 75% being singletons. On this clonotype itself: Its antigen remains unidentified.

Described treatment: approximately 10-day PBMC culture with coronavirus spike peptide pools or control peptides (ViraFEST assay). T cells were expanded with peptide pools, and expanded clonotypes were identified by TCR sequencing. Peptide pools at 8 to 10 ug/ml stimulated two million PBMCs per well with 10 IU/ml IL-2. The receptor comes from a human donor who had recovered from COVID-19. What was sequenced was CD4+ T cells from blood, cultured in vitro. This sequence joins TRBV15 and TRBJ2-1; TRBD1 is a possible D gene (6 bases). CDR3 region: CATSSNRETISYNEQFF. CDR3 bases: TGTGCCACCAGCAGCAACAGGGAAACTATCTCCTACAATGAGCAGTTCTTC.